These 16 T cell receptor beta chains were sequenced from one sample in a study of T cells in Graves' hyperthyroidism and ophthalmopathy. Amplification yielded TCR beta CDR3 regions, with RNA transcripts as the source. HTBI primers were used for first-round RT-PCR of the TCR CDR3. TCRdb analysed the multiplex PCR reads with MiXCR anew, one entry per CDR3 protein. This repertoire shows over 300,000 distinct CDR3 sequences, 14% found once; its top ten account for approximately 11%. Material for sequencing was blood. The receptors come from a woman aged 60-70 years with Graves' hyperthyroidism.

This chain joins TRBV7-9 and TRBJ2-1; 9 bases line up with TRBD1. Trimming at V came to 5 bases and at J to 7 bases, leaving 12 bases not matched to a gene. Germline V CDR1 and CDR2: SEHNR, FQNEAQ (reference sequence). This CDR3 is 16 amino acids long. The DNA of the CDR3 is TGTGCCAGCAGCCCTAGACTCGGGACAGGGACGAATGAGCAGTTCTTC. Encoded protein: CASSPRLGTGTNEQFF.

Worth noting for this clonotype: This could be a read error, since a much larger clone is one nucleotide away. The chain has TRBV12-5 and TRBJ2-3; 8 nucleotides line up with TRBD1. The CDR3 is 16 residues long. V gave up 8 bases and J gave up 0 bases; unmatched junction bases: 10. CDR1 is LGHNT and CDR2 is FRNRAP in the germline V gene. The CDR3 DNA sequence: TGTGCTAGTAGTCCCGGACAGGGTCTGAGCACAGATACGCAGTATTTT. Translated, it gives CASSPGQGLSTDTQYF.

This clonotype has ten or more counts. This chain uses TRBV11-2 with TRBJ1-1, with a weak D call TRBD1 (5 bases). Germline V gives CDR1 SGHAT, CDR2 FQNNGV. The CDR3 is 14 residues long. V dropped 3 bases and J dropped 1 base, with 9 bases sitting between them. Written as DNA, the CDR3 is TGTGCCAGCAGCTTTCCACAGGCGAACACTGAAGCTTTCTTT. It is translated as CASSFPQANTEAFF. The variable domain in full, completed from reference TRBV11-2 and TRBJ1-1, reads EAGVAQSPRYKIIEKRQSVAFWCNPISGHATLYWYQQILGQGPKLLIQFQNNGVVDDSQLPKDRFSAERLKGVDSTLKIQPAKLEDSAVYLCASSFPQANTEAFFGQGTRLTVV.

V is TRBV25-1 and J is TRBJ1-4, with D maybe TRBD1 (6 bases). The ends were cut back, 4 bases at V and 0 bases at J, with 12 bases in the middle. The CDR3 has 16 amino acids. CDR1 MGHDK and CDR2 SYGVNS come from the germline V gene. CDR3 in DNA: TGTGCCAGCAGTGCCTGGACAGCTTCAACTAATGAAAAACTGTTTTTT. Its protein product is CASSAWTASTNEKLFF. Full variable domain (missing parts from reference TRBV25-1 and TRBJ1-4): EADIYQTPRYLVIGTGKKITLECSQTMGHDKMYWYQQDPGMELHLIHYSYGVNSTEKGDLSSESTVSRIRTEHFPLTLESARPSHTSQYLCASSAWTASTNEKLFFGSGTQLSVL.

This clonotype was counted many times. CDR3 sequence reads: CSARFLRGNIQYF. CDR3 nucleotides: TGCAGTGCTAGATTCCTGCGGGGAAACATTCAGTACTTC. The chain links TRBV20-1 to TRBJ2-4; D may be TRBD2 (6 bases). CDR3 length: 13 residues. The V gene's germline CDR1 is DFQATT and CDR2 SNEGSKA (reference sequence). The germline V and J ends were trimmed by 2 bases and 6 bases, with 11 bases remaining between them.

Remarks on this clonotype: The junction departs from the called germline gene at one end, perhaps through a read error. J is TRBJ2-7 and V is TRBV19; D perhaps matches TRBD1 (5 bases). The CDR3 totals 13 residues. Germline V gives CDR1 LNHDA, CDR2 SQIVND (reference sequence). The CDR3 protein is CANSMGQGNEQYF. As DNA, the CDR3 is TGTGCCAATAGTATGGGTCAGGGAAACGAGCAGTACTTC. Supplemented by reference TRBV19 and TRBJ2-7, the full variable domain reads DGGITQSPKYLFRKEGQNVTLSCEQNLNHDAMYWYRQDPGQGLRLIYYSQIVNDFQKGDIAEGYSVSREKKESFPLTVTSAQKNPTAFYLCANSMGQGNEQYFGPGTRLTVT.

This clonotype was detected ten times or more. This chain connects TRBV18 to TRBJ2-1; 8 nucleotides match TRBD2. J was trimmed by 9 bases and V by 2 bases; bases with no gene match: 9. This CDR3 contains 15 residues. CDR1 KGHSH and CDR2 LQKENI come from the germline V gene. CDR3 DNA sequence: TGTGCCAGCTCACCAAGTACTAGCGGAGGGAGTGAGCAGTTCTTC. Translation gives CASSPSTSGGSEQFF.

This clonotype turned up a few times. V gene TRBV3-1 combines with J gene TRBJ2-7; 9 nucleotides align to TRBD1. Looked up from germline, CDR1 is LGHDT and CDR2 is YNNKEL (reference sequence). The V segment lost 2 bases and the J segment 5 bases; nucleotides outside the gene matches: 7. CDR3 length: 15 amino acids. CDR3 protein: CASSQWDRESNEQYF. In DNA form, the CDR3 reads TGTGCCAGCAGCCAATGGGACAGGGAATCTAACGAGCAGTACTTC.

This clonotype was counted at least ten times. This chain links TRBV27 with TRBJ2-7; the D gene is possibly TRBD1 (5 bases). Germline V gene data show CDR1 as MNHEY and CDR2 as SMNVEV (reference sequence). The CDR3 consists of 17 residues. The V gene lost 1 base and the J gene lost 2 bases, with 18 bases spanning the gap. CDR3 in amino acids: CASSLFPGPTMTYEQYF. CDR3 coding DNA: TGTGCCAGCAGTTTATTCCCAGGGCCTACGATGACCTACGAGCAGTACTTC.

This clonotype was found a few times. The chain joins TRBV15 to TRBJ1-5; D gene uncertain. With 5 bases removed from V and 7 bases from J, the gap between germline ends came to 15 bases. The CDR3 length is 14 residues. The V gene's germline CDR1 is LNHNV and CDR2 YYDKDF (reference sequence). The DNA for the CDR3 is TGTGCCACCAGCTCCCGAACCGCCGGACAGCCCCAGCATTTT. Translation: CATSSRTAGQPQHF. Full variable domain (rest looked up from reference TRBV15 and TRBJ1-5): DAMVIQNPRYQVTQFGKPVTLSCSQTLNHNVMYWYQQKSSQAPKLLFHYYDKDFNNEADTPDNFQSRRPNTSFCFLDIRSPGLGDTAMYLCATSSRTAGQPQHFGDGTRLSIL.

Comments on this clonotype: A much bigger clone sits one base away, suggesting this may be a read error. The chain combines TRBV10-3 with TRBJ2-4; D tentatively fits TRBD1 or TRBD2 (5 bases each). The DNA end is a closer match to TRBJ2-1, so the J assignment may be wrong. Germline CDR1 is ENHRY and CDR2 is SYGVKD. This CDR3 has 12 residues. The CDR3 bases are TGTGCCATCAGTTCAGGGAGAAACATTCAGTTCTTC. Protein: CAISSGRNIQFF.

This chain connects TRBV7-9 to TRBJ2-3, with a weak D call TRBD2 (5 bases). The germline gives CDR1 SEHNR, CDR2 FQNEAQ (reference sequence). The ends were cut back, 5 bases at V and 4 bases at J, with 10 bases in the middle. This CDR3 has 13 amino acids. The CDR3 sequence is CASSRGEADTQYF. The CDR3 nucleotides are TGTGCCAGCAGCCGGGGAGAGGCAGATACGCAGTATTTT.

This clonotype was seen a handful of times. The chain is built from TRBV10-1 and TRBJ2-3; no definite D call. From germline, CDR1 is WNHNN and CDR2 SYGVQD (reference sequence). V lost 2 bases, J lost 0 bases, and 12 bases lay in between. This CDR3 has 16 residues. The DNA of the CDR3 is TGCGCCAGCAGTGAGGACTTCGGCCCCAGCACAGATACGCAGTATTTT. It translates to CASSEDFGPSTDTQYF.

The V call is TRBV4-1, the J call TRBJ2-2; D gene uncertain. This CDR3 has 18 amino acids. V was shortened by 0 bases and J by 3 bases, with 17 bases between the two germline ends. CDR1 is MGHRA and CDR2 is YSYEKL in the germline V gene. CDR3 coding DNA: TGCGCCAGCAGCCAAGATAGCAGGCCGGGCGTTTACACCGGGGAGCTGTTTTTT. It specifies CASSQDSRPGVYTGELFF.

The CDR3 is CASSYSGKALYEQYF. The CDR3 nucleotides are TGTGCCAGCAGTTATAGCGGGAAGGCGCTCTACGAGCAGTACTTC. The V call is TRBV6-1, the J call TRBJ2-7; TRBD2 matches 8 bases. Germline CDR1 reads MNHNS; CDR2 reads SASEGT. Trimming cost V 5 bases and J 3 bases; bases outside gene matches: 9. CDR3 length equals 15 residues.

The table lists this clonotype with many counts. This rearrangement joins TRBV7-9 to TRBJ2-3; no firm D call. The CDR3 contains 15 residues. V lost 5 bases and J 2 bases, leaving 14 bases between the germline ends. Germline CDR1 is SEHNR and CDR2 is FQNEAQ (reference sequence). The CDR3 sequence is CASSPDGTNTDTQYF. The CDR3 DNA reads TGTGCCAGCAGCCCGGACGGTACTAACACAGATACGCAGTATTTT.